This T cell receptor (beta chain) was identified in a study of shared clonotypes between healthy human individuals. Data came from immunoSEQ multiplex PCR; TCRdb stores just in-frame clones and leaves some out. The repertoire holds some 1,100,000 clones, about 80% seen once, with roughly 0.56% in the top ten. Germline-derived CDR1 and CDR2 are MNHEY and SVGAGI. The CDR3 covers 15 residues. J lost 5 bases, V lost 5 bases, and 4 bases had no gene match. The chain links TRBV6-5 to TRBJ2-1; 12 bases are shared with TRBD2. This TCR derives from a man between 18 and 29 years old in good health. Some clones in this sample may be carry-over from other donors' samples. Specimen: memory CD4+ T cells from PBMCs. This sample's subset: CD45RA-negative fraction. The CDR3 loop reads CASSSPSGRDNEQFF. Written as DNA, the CDR3 is TGTGCCAGCAGTAGTCCTAGCGGGAGGGACAATGAGCAGTTCTTC.